These 5 T cell receptor beta chains share one sample of origin, sequenced in a study of identical twins. Using its own MiXCR run on the 5' RACE reads, TCRdb lists one record per CDR3 protein. The sample shows roughly 770,000 distinct CDR3 sequences, around a sixth of them seen only once. The data were also submitted as part of a second study, on T cells expressing NK-cell markers.

Material: PBMCs. The receptor set was obtained from a woman between 18 and 30 years old in good health.

This chain links TRBV12-3 or TRBV12-4 with TRBJ1-5; perhaps TRBD1 as D (6 bases). This CDR3 spans 13 amino acids. V was pared by 7 bases and J by 7 bases, with 14 bases between. The CDR3: CASKQGRGQPQHF. CDR3 in DNA: TGTGCCAGCAAACAGGGACGGGGACAGCCCCAGCATTTT.

This clonotype was recorded at least ten times. V is TRBV10-3 and J is TRBJ2-7; 9 bases fit TRBD1. The CDR3 totals 15 residues. Unmatched junction bases numbered 10, after V lost 7 bases and J lost 3 bases. Germline CDR1 and CDR2: ENHRY and SYGVKD. In nucleotides, the CDR3 is TGTGCCATCAACCAACCCGGGACAGGGCACTACGAGCAGTACTTC. It encodes CAINQPGTGHYEQYF.

The genes are TRBV12-3 or TRBV12-4 and TRBJ1-2; D is unclear. The CDR3 consists of 15 residues. V shed 1 base and J shed 3 bases, with 12 bases lying between them. CDR3 bases: TGTGCCAGCAGTTTAGTCCGGGTTTTGGACTATGGCTACACCTTC. It encodes CASSLVRVLDYGYTF.

This clonotype was picked up a small number of times. This chain uses TRBV29-1 with TRBJ1-1; D ambiguous. The germline V gene has CDR1 SQVTM and CDR2 ANQGSEA. The CDR3 contains 9 residues. V was clipped by 0 bases and J by 8 bases, with 1 base between them. The DNA of the CDR3 is TGCAGCGTTGAAGAAGAAGCTTTCTTT. Protein: CSVEEEAFF.

This chain uses TRBV5-1 with TRBJ2-2, with a tentative D call TRBD1 (6 bases). This CDR3 is built from 15 residues. Trimming took off 0 bases at V and 3 bases at J, with 9 bases between the two ends. Germline V gene lookup returns CDR1 SGHRS and CDR2 YFSETQ. For the CDR3, the DNA is TGCGCCAGCAGCTTGGACAGGGAGTACACCGGGGAGCTGTTTTTT. It yields the protein CASSLDREYTGELFF.